Below, one T cell receptor beta chain is given with its context. Produced via immunoSEQ multiplex PCR; TCRdb's table is partial and in-frame only. Of a few hundred thousand clones detected, 80% to 95% appear once; the ten largest clones hold 1% to 1.2%. The data were taken from a study of cytomegalovirus exposure and HLA in healthy donors. The source of this sequence is a woman aged 18-29 years in good health and CMV-seronegative. Material: PBMCs.

This chain's CDR3 is CASSPVIRASSYEQYF. CDR3 sequence (DNA): TGTGCCAGCTCACCGGTCATCCGCGCAAGCTCCTACGAGCAGTACTTC. This rearrangement joins TRBV18 to TRBJ2-7; the D is unclear. Germline CDR1 reads KGHSH; CDR2 reads LQKENI. This CDR3 spans 16 amino acids. V lost 3 bases, J lost 0 bases, and 15 bases lay in between.